What follows are 7 T cell receptor beta chains derived from one specimen sequenced in a study of shared clonotypes between healthy human individuals (dated by TCRdb to the early 2020s). The library was prepared using the immunoSEQ multiplex PCR assay. Imported from immuneACCESS, the table was reduced by TCRdb to in-frame sequences with V and J called. These copies leave out some clones; in studies compared against another copy, an unresolved V gene accounts for under half, and the cause of the remainder is not known. Counted in this sample were some 2,100,000 clones; 85% to 95% of them appeared once. About 1.5% of the sample belongs to the ten largest clones. CD8 naive samples were obtained by positive selection for CCR7 among CD45RO-negative cells, yielding a CD45RA+CCR7+ population from which TemRA cells were excluded. Specimen: naive CD8+ T cells from PBMCs. Explained via the paper, the cell subset or site label denotes: CD45RA+CCR7+. These receptors were taken from a man younger than 35 in good health. Some clones in this sample may be carry-over from other donors' samples.

The chain recombines TRBV7-9 with TRBJ1-4; possibly TRBD1 for D (6 bases). This CDR3 contains 15 residues. With 1 base removed from V and 5 bases from J, the gap between germline ends came to 11 bases. Germline values: CDR1 SEHNR, CDR2 FQNEAQ (reference sequence). CDR3 amino acids: CASSLVEGQNEKLFF. The CDR3 region has the DNA TGTGCCAGCAGCTTAGTGGAGGGACAAAATGAAAAACTGTTTTTT.

The V and J genes are TRBV29-1 and TRBJ2-7; 10 bases match TRBD2. The CDR3 sequence is 14 residues long. Germline CDR1 SQVTM, CDR2 ANQGSEA. V was pared by 2 bases and J by 3 bases, with 4 bases of the junction left unmatched. The CDR3 region has the DNA TGCAGCGTTGAACTAGCGGGAGCACTCTACGAGCAGTACTTC. It yields the protein CSVELAGALYEQYF.

The V and J genes are TRBV2 and TRBJ2-2; D possibly corresponds to TRBD1 (5 bases). CDR3 length equals 12 residues. With 3 bases removed from V and 8 bases from J, the gap between germline ends came to 7 bases. From germline, CDR1 is SNHLY and CDR2 FYNNEI. The CDR3 DNA sequence: TGTGCCAGCAGTGAGGGGCTAGGGGAGCTGTTTTTT. This codes for CASSEGLGELFF.

This chain uses TRBV27 with TRBJ2-3; D call uncertain. CDR3 length: 13 residues. V was cut by 8 bases and J by 3 bases, with 12 bases left in between. Germline loops: CDR1 MNHEY, CDR2 SMNVEV (reference sequence). The CDR3 is CASGWLMTDTQYF. The CDR3 nucleotides read TGTGCCAGCGGCTGGTTGATGACAGATACGCAGTATTTT.

The J gene is TRBJ1-4, the V gene TRBV6-5; D might be TRBD1 (5 bases). This CDR3 has 13 amino acids. Germline-derived CDR1 and CDR2 are MNHEY and SVGAGI. The V and J ends lost 7 bases and 10 bases respectively, with 16 bases between them. CDR3 protein: CASTPGGFGKLFF. The CDR3 coding sequence is TGTGCCAGCACCCCGGGGGGGTTTGGAAAACTGTTTTTT.

This sequence joins TRBV2 and TRBJ2-1, with 9 positions matching TRBD2. This CDR3 region has 17 residues. Germline CDR1 SNHLY, CDR2 FYNNEI. V was clipped by 6 bases and J by 4 bases; unmatched bases: 13. CDR3 in DNA: TGTGCCAGCAGGGAATACTTAGCGGGAGAGAAATACAATGAGCAGTTCTTC. Translation gives CASREYLAGEKYNEQFF.

J is TRBJ2-2 and V is TRBV5-1; D might be TRBD1 (6 bases). CDR1 is SGHRS, CDR2 YFSETQ, per germline. The CDR3 runs 18 residues. The V and J ends lost 4 bases and 6 bases respectively, with 25 bases between them. The DNA for the CDR3 is TGCGCCAGCAGCCCTTGGCCGTCACTCTCCAGGGGATCCGGGGAGCTGTTTTTT. It yields the protein CASSPWPSLSRGSGELFF.